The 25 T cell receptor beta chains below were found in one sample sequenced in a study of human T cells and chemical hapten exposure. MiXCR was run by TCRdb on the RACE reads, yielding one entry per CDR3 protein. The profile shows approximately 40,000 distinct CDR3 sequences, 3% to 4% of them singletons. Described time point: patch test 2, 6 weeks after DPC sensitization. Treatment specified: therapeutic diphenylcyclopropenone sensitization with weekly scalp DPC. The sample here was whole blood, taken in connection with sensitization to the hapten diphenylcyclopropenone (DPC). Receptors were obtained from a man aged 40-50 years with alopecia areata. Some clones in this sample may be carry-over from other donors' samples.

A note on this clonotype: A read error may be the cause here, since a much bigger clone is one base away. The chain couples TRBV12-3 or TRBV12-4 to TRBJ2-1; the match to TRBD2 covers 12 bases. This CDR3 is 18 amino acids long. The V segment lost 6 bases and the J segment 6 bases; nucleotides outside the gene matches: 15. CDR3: CASRTSTRLAGDGNEQFF. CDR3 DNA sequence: TGTGCCAGCAGGACTAGTACCCGACTAGCGGGAGACGGCAATGAGCAGTTCTTC.

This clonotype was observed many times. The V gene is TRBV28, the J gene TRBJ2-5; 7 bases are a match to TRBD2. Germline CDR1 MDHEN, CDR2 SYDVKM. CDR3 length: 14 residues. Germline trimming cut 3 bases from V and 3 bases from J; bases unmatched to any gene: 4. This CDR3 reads CASSFIGRKETQYF. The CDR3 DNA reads TGTGCCAGCAGTTTTATCGGGAGGAAAGAGACCCAGTACTTC.

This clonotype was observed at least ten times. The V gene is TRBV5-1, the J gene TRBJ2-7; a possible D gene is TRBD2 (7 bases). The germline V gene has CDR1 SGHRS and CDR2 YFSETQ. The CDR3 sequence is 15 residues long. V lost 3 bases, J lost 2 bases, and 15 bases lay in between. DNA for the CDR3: TGCGCCAGCAGCTACGCTCGGGGGGCGGCCTACGAGCAGTACTTC. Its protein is CASSYARGAAYEQYF.

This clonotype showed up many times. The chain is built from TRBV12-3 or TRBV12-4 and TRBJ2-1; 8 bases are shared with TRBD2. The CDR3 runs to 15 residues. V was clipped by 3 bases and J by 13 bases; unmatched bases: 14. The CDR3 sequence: CASSLASGPTMFQFF. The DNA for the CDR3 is TGTGCCAGCAGTTTGGCTAGCGGGCCTACAATGTTCCAGTTCTTC.

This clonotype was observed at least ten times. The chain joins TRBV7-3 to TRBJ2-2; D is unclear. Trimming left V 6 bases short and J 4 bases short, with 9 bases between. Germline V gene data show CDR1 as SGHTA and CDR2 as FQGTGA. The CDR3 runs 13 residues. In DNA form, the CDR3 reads TGTGCCAGCAGACCTACACCCACCGGGGAGCTGTTTTTT. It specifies CASRPTPTGELFF.

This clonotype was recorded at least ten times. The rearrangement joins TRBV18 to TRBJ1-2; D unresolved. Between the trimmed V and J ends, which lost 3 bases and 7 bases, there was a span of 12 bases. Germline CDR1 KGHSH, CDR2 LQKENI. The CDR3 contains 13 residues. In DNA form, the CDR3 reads TGTGCCAGCTCACCCGGAGGGCCTACTGGCTACACCTTC. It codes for CASSPGGPTGYTF.

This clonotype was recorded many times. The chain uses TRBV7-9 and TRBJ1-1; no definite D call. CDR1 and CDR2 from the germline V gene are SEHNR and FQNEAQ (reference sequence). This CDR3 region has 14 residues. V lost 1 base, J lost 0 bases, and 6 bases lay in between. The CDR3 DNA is TGTGCCAGCAGCTTAGTAGTATTGAACACTGAAGCTTTCTTT. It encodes CASSLVVLNTEAFF.

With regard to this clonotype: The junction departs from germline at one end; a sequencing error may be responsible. The DNA for the CDR3 is TGCTGTGCTAAACGGGGTGAACAGCCCCAGCATTTT. Protein product: CCAKRGEQPQHF. The chain couples TRBV20-1 to TRBJ1-5; D gene unclear. The CDR3 covers 12 residues. Germline V lookup: CDR1 DFQATT, CDR2 SNEGSKA (reference sequence).

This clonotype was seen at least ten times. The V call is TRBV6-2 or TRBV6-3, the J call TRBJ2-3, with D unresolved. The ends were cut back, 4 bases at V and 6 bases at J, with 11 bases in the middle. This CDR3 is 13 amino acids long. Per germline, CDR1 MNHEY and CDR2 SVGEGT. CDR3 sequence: CASSFSLVDTQYF. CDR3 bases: TGTGCCAGCAGTTTTAGCCTTGTGGATACGCAGTATTTT.

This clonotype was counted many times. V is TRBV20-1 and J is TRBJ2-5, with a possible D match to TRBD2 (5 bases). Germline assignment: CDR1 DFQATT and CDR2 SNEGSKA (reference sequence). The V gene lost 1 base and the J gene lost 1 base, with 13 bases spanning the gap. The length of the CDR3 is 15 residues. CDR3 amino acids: CSARVRGSAQETQYF. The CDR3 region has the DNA TGCAGTGCTAGAGTAAGAGGGAGTGCCCAAGAGACCCAGTACTTC.

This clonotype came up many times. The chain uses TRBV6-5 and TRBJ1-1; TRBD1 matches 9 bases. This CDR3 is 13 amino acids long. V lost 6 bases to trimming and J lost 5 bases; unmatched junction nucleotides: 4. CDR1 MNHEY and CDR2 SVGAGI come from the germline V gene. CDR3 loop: CASRGQGGTEAFF. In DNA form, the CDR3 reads TGTGCCAGCAGGGGACAGGGAGGAACTGAAGCTTTCTTT.

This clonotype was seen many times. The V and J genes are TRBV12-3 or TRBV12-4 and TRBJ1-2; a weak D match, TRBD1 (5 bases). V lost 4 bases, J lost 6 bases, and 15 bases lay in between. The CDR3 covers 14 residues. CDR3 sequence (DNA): TGTGCCAGCAGTTCGGACAAAGCATTAGATGGCTACACCTTC. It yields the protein CASSSDKALDGYTF.

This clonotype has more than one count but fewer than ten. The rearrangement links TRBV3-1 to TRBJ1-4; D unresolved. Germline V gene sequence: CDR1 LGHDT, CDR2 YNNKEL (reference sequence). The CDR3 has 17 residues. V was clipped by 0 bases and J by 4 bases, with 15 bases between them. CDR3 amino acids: CASSQDLPGGFNEKLFF. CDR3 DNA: TGTGCCAGCAGCCAAGATTTACCCGGCGGATTTAATGAAAAACTGTTTTTT.

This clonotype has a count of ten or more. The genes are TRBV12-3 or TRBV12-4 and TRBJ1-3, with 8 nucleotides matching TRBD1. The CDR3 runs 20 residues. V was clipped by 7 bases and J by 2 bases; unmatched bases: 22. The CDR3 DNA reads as TGTGCCAGCACCGATTATTTTACCAGCAGGGGGCTGATCGCTGGAAACACCATATATTTT. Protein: CASTDYFTSRGLIAGNTIYF.

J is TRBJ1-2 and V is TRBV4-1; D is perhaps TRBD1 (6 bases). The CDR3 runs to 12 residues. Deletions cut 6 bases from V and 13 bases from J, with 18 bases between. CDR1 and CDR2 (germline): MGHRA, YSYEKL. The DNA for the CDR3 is TGCGCCAGCAGTTGGGACACCGAAGTGAGCACCTTC. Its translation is CASSWDTEVSTF.

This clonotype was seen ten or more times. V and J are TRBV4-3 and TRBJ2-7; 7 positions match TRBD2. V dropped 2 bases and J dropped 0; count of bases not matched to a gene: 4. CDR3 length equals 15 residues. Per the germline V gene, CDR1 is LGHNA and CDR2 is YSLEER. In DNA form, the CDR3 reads TGCGCCAGCAGCCAAACTAGCGCTAGCTCCTACGAGCAGTACTTC. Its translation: CASSQTSASSYEQYF.

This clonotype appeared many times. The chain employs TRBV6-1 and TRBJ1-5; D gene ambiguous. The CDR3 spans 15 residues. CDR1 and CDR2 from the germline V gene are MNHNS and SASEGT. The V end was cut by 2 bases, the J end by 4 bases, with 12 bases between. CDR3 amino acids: CASSEPSTLNQPQHF. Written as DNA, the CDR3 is TGTGCCAGCAGTGAACCCTCAACACTAAATCAGCCCCAGCATTTT.

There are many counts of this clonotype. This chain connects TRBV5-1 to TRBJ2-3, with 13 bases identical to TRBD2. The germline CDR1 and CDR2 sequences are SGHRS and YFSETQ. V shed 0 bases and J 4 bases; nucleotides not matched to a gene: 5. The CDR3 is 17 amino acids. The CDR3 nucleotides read TGCGCCAGCAGCTTGGCCCGGACTAGCGGGAGCCCAGATACGCAGTATTTT. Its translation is CASSLARTSGSPDTQYF.

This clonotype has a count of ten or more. CDR3 protein: CASSLTDQTYEQYF. CDR3 bases: TGCGCCAGCAGCTTGACCGACCAGACCTACGAGCAGTACTTC. V gene TRBV5-1 combines with J gene TRBJ2-7; no reliable D call. This CDR3 comprises 14 residues. Germline lookup yields CDR1 SGHRS and CDR2 YFSETQ. Trimming took off 1 base at V and 2 bases at J, with 10 bases between the two ends.

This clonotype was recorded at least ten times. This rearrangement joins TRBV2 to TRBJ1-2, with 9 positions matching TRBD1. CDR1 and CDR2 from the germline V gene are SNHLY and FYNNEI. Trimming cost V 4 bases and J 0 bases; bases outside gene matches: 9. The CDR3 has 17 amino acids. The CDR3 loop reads CASSGEDRGVTNYGYTF. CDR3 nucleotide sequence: TGTGCCAGCAGTGGGGAGGACAGGGGAGTTACTAACTATGGCTACACCTTC.

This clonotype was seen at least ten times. The CDR3 DNA reads TGTGCCAGCAGCTTAACGCCGCCTGGGGGTACAGATACGCAGTATTTT. It codes for CASSLTPPGGTDTQYF. The J gene is TRBJ2-3, the V gene TRBV7-8; either TRBD1 or TRBD2 may fit D (5 bases each). Trimming took 2 bases from V and 3 from J, leaving 15 bases between them. CDR1 and CDR2 from the germline V gene are SGHVS and FQNEAQ. The CDR3 runs to 16 residues.

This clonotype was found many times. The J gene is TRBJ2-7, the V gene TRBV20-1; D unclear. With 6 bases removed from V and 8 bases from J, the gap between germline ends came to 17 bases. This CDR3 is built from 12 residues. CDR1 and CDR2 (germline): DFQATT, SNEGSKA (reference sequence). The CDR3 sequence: CSADTRLGKQYF. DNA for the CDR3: TGCAGTGCCGACACTCGTCTCGGAAAGCAGTACTTC.

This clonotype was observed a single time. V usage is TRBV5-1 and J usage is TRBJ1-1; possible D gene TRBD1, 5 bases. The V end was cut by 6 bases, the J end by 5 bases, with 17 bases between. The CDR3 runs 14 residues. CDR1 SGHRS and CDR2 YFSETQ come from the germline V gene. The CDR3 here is CASNSGKGLTEAFF. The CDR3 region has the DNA TGCGCCAGCAACTCTGGCAAGGGGCTAACTGAAGCTTTCTTT.

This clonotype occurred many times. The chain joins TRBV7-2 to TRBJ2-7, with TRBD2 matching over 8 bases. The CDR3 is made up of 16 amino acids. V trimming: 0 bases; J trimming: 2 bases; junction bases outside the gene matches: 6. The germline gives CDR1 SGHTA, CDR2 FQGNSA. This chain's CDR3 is CASSLAAGGGTYEQYF. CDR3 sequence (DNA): TGTGCCAGCAGCTTAGCGGCAGGCGGGGGGACCTACGAGCAGTACTTC.

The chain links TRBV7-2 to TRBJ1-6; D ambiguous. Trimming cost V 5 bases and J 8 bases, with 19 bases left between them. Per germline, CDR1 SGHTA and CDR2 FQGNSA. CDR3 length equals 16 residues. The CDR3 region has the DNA TGTGCCAGCAGCCTTTGGGAGGAACTGAGTGATTCACCCCTCCACTTT. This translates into CASSLWEELSDSPLHF.